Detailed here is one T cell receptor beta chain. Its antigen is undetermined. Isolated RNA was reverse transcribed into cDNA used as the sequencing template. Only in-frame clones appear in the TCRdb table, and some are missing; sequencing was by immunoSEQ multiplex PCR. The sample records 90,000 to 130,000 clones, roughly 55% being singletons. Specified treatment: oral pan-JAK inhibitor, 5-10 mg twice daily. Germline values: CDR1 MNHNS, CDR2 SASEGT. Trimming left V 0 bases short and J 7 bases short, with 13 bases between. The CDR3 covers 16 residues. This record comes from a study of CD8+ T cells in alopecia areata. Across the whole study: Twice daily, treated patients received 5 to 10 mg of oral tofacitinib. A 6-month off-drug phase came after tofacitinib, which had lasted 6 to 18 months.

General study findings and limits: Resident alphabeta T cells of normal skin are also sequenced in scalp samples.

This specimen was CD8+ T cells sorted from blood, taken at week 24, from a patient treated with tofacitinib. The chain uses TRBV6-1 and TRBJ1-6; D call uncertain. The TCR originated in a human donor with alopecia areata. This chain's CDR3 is CASSEALRTLNSPLHF. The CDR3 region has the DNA TGTGCCAGCAGTGAAGCTTTGAGGACTTTGAATTCACCCCTCCACTTT.